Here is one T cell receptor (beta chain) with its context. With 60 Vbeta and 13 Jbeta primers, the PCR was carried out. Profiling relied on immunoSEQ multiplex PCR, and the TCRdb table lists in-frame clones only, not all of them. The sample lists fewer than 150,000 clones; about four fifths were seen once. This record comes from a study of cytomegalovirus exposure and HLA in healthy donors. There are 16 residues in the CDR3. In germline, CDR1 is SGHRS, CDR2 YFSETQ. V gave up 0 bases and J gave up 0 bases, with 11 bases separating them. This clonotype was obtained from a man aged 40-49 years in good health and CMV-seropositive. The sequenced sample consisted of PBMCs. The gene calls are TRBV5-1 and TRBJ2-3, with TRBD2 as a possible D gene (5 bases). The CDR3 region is CASSLAGGVSTDTQYF. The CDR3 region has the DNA TGCGCCAGCAGCTTGGCCGGAGGCGTTAGCACAGATACGCAGTATTTT.